A few counts support the clone carrying this T cell receptor (beta chain). This sample stems from a study of T cells after yellow fever vaccination. One entry per CDR3 protein results from TCRdb running MiXCR on the 5' RACE reads. The repertoire holds some 150,000 distinct CDR3 sequences, 11% seen once, with just over 35% in the top ten. The receptor's source is a young man who received the YFV17D yellow fever vaccine. Sample: CD8+ T cells sorted from PBMCs, taken 15 days after the yellow fever booster vaccination.

CDR3 amino acids: CASSRMSGNYNEQFF. The CDR3 DNA sequence: TGCGCCAGCAGCCGGATGAGCGGCAATTACAATGAGCAGTTCTTC. V is TRBV4-3 and J is TRBJ2-1; D is possibly TRBD2 (5 bases). The V gene's germline CDR1 is LGHNA and CDR2 YSLEER. CDR3 length: 15 amino acids. Trimming stripped 4 bases from V and 4 bases from J, with 14 bases between.